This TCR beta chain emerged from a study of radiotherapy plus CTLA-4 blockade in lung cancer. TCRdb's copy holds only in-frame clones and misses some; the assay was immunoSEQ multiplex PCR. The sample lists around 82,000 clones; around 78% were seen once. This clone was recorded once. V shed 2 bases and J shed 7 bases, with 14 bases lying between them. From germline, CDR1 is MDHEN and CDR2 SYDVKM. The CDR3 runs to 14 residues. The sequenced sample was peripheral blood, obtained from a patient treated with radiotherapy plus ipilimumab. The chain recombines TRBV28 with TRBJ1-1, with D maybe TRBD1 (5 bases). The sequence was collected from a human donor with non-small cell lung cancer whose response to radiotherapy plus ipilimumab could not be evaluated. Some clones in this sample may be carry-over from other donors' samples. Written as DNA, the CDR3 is TGTGCCAGCAGTTTAAGGGCCCGACAGATTGAAGCTTTCTTT. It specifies CASSLRARQIEAFF.